One sample yielded the 16 T cell receptor beta chains listed below, sequenced in a study of cytomegalovirus exposure and HLA in healthy donors. The PCR ran on 60 Vbeta and 13 Jbeta primers. Using immunoSEQ multiplex PCR, the repertoire was profiled, and TCRdb retains in-frame clones only, with some absent. Of 100,000 to 150,000 clones listed, approximately 83% are singletons. Sequencing was carried out using PBMCs. These receptors originate from a girl aged 2-9 years in good health and CMV-seronegative.

The CDR3 DNA is TGTGCCAGCCCGGGGGGGTGTTCTTACTCCTACGAGCAGTACTTC. This encodes CASPGGCSYSYEQYF. The rearrangement links TRBV6-5 to TRBJ2-7; the match to TRBD2 covers 8 bases. In germline, CDR1 is MNHEY, CDR2 SVGAGI. The CDR3 totals 15 residues. Trimming at V came to 8 bases and at J to 0 bases, leaving 9 bases not matched to a gene.

This rearrangement joins TRBV30 to TRBJ2-3; 11 bases line up with TRBD2. Germline V gene lookup returns CDR1 GTSNPN and CDR2 SVGIG (reference sequence). J gave up 3 bases and V 5 bases, and 7 bases lay outside the gene matches. The CDR3 spans 15 residues. The CDR3, as DNA: TGTGCCTGGGCCCTAACTAGCGGGAGAACAGATACGCAGTATTTT. Residues: CAWALTSGRTDTQYF.

The genes are TRBV7-9 and TRBJ1-3; 7 bases match TRBD1. V was pared by 5 bases and J by 3 bases, with 4 bases of the junction left unmatched. Germline V lookup: CDR1 SEHNR, CDR2 FQNEAQ (reference sequence). The CDR3 runs to 14 residues. Here the CDR3 DNA reads TGTGCCAGCAGCCTAACAGGGGATGGAAACACCATATATTTT. Translating gives CASSLTGDGNTIYF.

V is TRBV10-3 and J is TRBJ2-7, with a weak D call TRBD2 (6 bases). This CDR3 comprises 19 residues. Germline V gene lookup returns CDR1 ENHRY and CDR2 SYGVKD. Deletions cut 0 bases from V and 2 bases from J, with 23 bases between. This CDR3 reads CAISESKQTGTQEPYEQYF. CDR3 sequence (DNA): TGTGCCATCAGTGAGTCAAAGCAAACCGGGACTCAAGAACCCTACGAGCAGTACTTC.

The chain recombines TRBV29-1 with TRBJ1-5, with TRBD1 identical over 8 bases. Losses at the gene ends were 8 bases for V and 0 bases for J; bases not matched to a gene: 18. Germline CDR1 reads SQVTM; CDR2 reads ANQGSEA. The CDR3 is 18 amino acids. CDR3 nucleotides: TGCAGCCTGGAGGTGGACAGGGTCTCATCCAGTAGCAATCAGCCCCAGCATTTT. As protein: CSLEVDRVSSSSNQPQHF.

V usage is TRBV30 and J usage is TRBJ2-7; a possible D gene is TRBD2 (5 bases). The CDR3 extends over 17 amino acids. With 0 bases removed from V and 0 bases from J, the gap between germline ends came to 18 bases. The germline V gene encodes CDR1 GTSNPN and CDR2 SVGIG (reference sequence). This CDR3 reads CAWSVDGSSLGSYEQYF. Here the CDR3 DNA reads TGTGCCTGGAGTGTAGATGGGAGTAGCCTCGGCTCCTACGAGCAGTACTTC.

The chain has TRBV6-1 and TRBJ1-1; perhaps TRBD1 as D (5 bases). Trimming shortened V by 2 bases and J by 6 bases, and 13 bases separated the two germline ends. Germline CDR1 reads MNHNS; CDR2 reads SASEGT. CDR3 length equals 14 residues. The CDR3 reads CASSEHGAGAEAFF. CDR3 bases: TGTGCCAGCAGTGAACATGGGGCAGGAGCTGAAGCTTTCTTT.

V and J are TRBV25-1 and TRBJ1-6; no firm D call. The germline V gene has CDR1 MGHDK and CDR2 SYGVNS. V lost 1 base to trimming and J lost 5 bases, with 3 bases between them. The CDR3 length is 13 residues. The CDR3 coding sequence is TGTGCCAGCAGTGAATCTAATAATTCACCCCTCCACTTT. This sequence encodes CASSESNNSPLHF.

The V gene is TRBV19, the J gene TRBJ1-6; D gene uncertain. Trimming removed 4 bases from V and 9 bases from J, with 13 bases in between. This CDR3 has 14 amino acids. CDR1 is LNHDA and CDR2 is SQIVND in the germline V gene (reference sequence). The DNA for the CDR3 is TGTGCCAGTAGTAACGCGGGCTACGGTTCACCCCTCCACTTT. Amino acids: CASSNAGYGSPLHF.

This chain joins TRBV15 and TRBJ2-3; 7 bases agree with TRBD2. The CDR3 consists of 15 residues. The germline V gene has CDR1 LNHNV and CDR2 YYDKDF (reference sequence). The J segment lost 4 bases and the V segment lost 1 base, leaving 5 bases of the junction unmatched. In DNA form, the CDR3 reads TGTGCCACCAGCAGAGGGGAGGGGAGCCCAGATACGCAGTATTTT. Translating gives CATSRGEGSPDTQYF.

The chain combines TRBV5-4 with TRBJ1-1; no firm D call. Germline-derived CDR1 and CDR2 are SGHNT and YYREEE (reference sequence). There are 14 residues in the CDR3. V lost 1 base to trimming and J lost 0 bases, with 7 bases between them. Here the CDR3 reads CASSLTVMNTEAFF. The CDR3 DNA sequence: TGTGCCAGCAGCTTGACAGTAATGAACACTGAAGCTTTCTTT.

This chain joins TRBV27 and TRBJ2-5, with D possibly matching TRBD1 (5 bases). This CDR3 is built from 14 residues. The V and J ends lost 1 base and 9 bases respectively, with 15 bases between them. Germline V gives CDR1 MNHEY, CDR2 SMNVEV (reference sequence). CDR3 in DNA: TGTGCCAGCAGTTTATATACCAGGGATCAGCCCCAGTACTTC. Protein product: CASSLYTRDQPQYF.

The gene calls are TRBV27 and TRBJ2-7; TRBD1 aligns across 9 bases. Germline CDR1 is MNHEY and CDR2 is SMNVEV (reference sequence). The CDR3 runs 15 residues. Losses at the gene ends were 2 bases for V and 6 bases for J; bases not matched to a gene: 8. CDR3 bases: TGTGCCAGCAGTTTACTCGGGACAGGGTATAGCGAGCAGTACTTC. Protein product: CASSLLGTGYSEQYF.

This chain joins TRBV12-5 and TRBJ2-1; TRBD2 is a possible D gene (5 bases). This CDR3 comprises 17 residues. Germline V CDR1 and CDR2: LGHNT, FRNRAP. The ends were cut back, 1 base at V and 4 bases at J, with 17 bases in the middle. The chain's CDR3 is CASGLAGALTGYNEQFF. CDR3 nucleotides: TGTGCTAGTGGTTTGGCCGGCGCATTGACGGGGTACAATGAGCAGTTCTTC.

This chain connects TRBV27 to TRBJ1-3; 7 bases align to TRBD1. The V segment lost 6 bases and the J segment 1 base; nucleotides outside the gene matches: 3. CDR1 and CDR2 (germline): MNHEY, SMNVEV (reference sequence). The CDR3 has 14 amino acids. CDR3: CASRRQGSGNTIYF. CDR3 nucleotides: TGTGCCAGCAGAAGACAGGGTTCTGGAAACACCATATATTTT.

In this sample, this clone turned up once. This rearrangement joins TRBV11-2 to TRBJ2-3; D gene uncertain. Germline V gene data show CDR1 as SGHAT and CDR2 as FQNNGV. The V end was cut by 0 bases, the J end by 2 bases, with 15 bases between. The CDR3 runs 17 residues. Here the CDR3 reads CASSLDRLLHPTDTQYF. In nucleotides, the CDR3 is TGTGCCAGCAGCTTAGATAGACTCCTCCACCCCACAGATACGCAGTATTTT.